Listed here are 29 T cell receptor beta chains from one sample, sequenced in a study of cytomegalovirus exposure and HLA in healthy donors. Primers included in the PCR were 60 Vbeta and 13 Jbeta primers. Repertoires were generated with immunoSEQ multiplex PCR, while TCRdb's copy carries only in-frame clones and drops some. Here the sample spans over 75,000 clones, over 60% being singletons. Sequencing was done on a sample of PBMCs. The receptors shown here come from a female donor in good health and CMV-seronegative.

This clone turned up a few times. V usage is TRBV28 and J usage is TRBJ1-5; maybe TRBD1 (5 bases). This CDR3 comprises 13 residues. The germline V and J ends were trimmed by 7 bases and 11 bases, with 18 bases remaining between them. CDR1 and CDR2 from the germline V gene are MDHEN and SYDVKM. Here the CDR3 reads CASTTPGPSAQHF. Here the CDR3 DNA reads TGTGCCAGCACCACGCCAGGGCCCTCGGCCCAGCATTTT.

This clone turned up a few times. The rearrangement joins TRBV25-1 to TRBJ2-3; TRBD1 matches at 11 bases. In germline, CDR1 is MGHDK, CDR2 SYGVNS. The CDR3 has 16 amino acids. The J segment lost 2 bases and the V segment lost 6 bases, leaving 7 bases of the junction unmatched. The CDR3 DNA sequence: TGTGCCAGCAGGCGGACAGGGGGCTATCCCACAGATACGCAGTATTTT. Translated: CASRRTGGYPTDTQYF.

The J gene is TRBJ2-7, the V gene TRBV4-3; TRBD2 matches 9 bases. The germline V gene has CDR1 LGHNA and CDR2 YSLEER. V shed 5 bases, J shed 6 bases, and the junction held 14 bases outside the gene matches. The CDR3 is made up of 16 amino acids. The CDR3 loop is CASSDISGGFGAEQYF. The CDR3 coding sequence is TGCGCCAGCAGCGATATAAGCGGGGGGTTCGGGGCCGAGCAGTACTTC.

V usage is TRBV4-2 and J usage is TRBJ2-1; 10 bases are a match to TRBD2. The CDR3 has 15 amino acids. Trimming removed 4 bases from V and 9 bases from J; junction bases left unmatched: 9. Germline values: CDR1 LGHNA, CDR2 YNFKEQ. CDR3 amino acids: CASSPQREGQGEQFF. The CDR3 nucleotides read TGTGCCAGCAGCCCACAGCGGGAGGGCCAAGGTGAGCAGTTCTTC.

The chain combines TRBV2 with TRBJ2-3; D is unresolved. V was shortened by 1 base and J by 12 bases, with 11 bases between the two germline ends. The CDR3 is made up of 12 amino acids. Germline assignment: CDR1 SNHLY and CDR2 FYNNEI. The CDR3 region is CASSEETVGQYF. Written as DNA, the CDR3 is TGTGCCAGCAGTGAAGAGACTGTCGGACAGTATTTT. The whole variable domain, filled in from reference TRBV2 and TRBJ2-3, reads EPEVTQTPSHQVTQMGQEVILRCVPISNHLYFYWYRQILGQKVEFLVSFYNNEISEKSEIFDDQFSVERPDGSNFTLKIRSTKLEDSAMYFCASSEETVGQYFGPGTRLTVL.

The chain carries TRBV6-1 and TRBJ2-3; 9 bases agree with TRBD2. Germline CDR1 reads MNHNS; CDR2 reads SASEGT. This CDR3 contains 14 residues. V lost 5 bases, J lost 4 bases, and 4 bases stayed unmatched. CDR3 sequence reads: CASSHRTSADTQYF. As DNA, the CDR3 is TGTGCCAGCAGTCATAGGACTAGCGCAGATACGCAGTATTTT.

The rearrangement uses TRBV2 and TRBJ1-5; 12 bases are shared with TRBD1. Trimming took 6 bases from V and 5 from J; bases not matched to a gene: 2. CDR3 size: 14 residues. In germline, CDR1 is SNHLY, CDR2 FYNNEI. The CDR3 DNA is TGTGCCAGCAGCGGGGACAGGGGGCATCAGCCCCAGCATTTT. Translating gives CASSGDRGHQPQHF.

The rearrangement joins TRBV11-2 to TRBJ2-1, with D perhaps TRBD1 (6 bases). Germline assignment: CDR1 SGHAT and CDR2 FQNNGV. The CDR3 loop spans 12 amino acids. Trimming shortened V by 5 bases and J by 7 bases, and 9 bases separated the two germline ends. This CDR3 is CASSPTGNEQFF. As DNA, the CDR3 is TGTGCCAGCAGCCCAACAGGGAATGAGCAGTTCTTC.

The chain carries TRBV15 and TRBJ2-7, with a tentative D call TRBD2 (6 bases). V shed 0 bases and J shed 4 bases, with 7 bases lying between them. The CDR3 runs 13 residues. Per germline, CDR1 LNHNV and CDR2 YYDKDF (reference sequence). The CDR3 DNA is TGTGCCACCAGCAGAGATGCGGGATACGAGCAGTACTTC. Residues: CATSRDAGYEQYF.

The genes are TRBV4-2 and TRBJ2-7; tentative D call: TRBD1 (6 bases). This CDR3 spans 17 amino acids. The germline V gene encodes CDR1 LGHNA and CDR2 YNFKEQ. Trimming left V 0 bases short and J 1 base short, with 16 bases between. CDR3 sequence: CASSQDMQGQWSYEQYF. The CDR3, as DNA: TGTGCCAGCAGCCAAGATATGCAGGGACAATGGTCCTACGAGCAGTACTTC.

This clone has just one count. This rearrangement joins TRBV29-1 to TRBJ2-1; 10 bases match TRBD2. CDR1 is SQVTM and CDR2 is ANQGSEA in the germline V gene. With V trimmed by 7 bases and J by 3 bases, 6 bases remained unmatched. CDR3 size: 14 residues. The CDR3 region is CSADSGRYYNEQFF. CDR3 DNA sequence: TGCAGCGCGGATAGCGGGAGGTACTACAATGAGCAGTTCTTC.

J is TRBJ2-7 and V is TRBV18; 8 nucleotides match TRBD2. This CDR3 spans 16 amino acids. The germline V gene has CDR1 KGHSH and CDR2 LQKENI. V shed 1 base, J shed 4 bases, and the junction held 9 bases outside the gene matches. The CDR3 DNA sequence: TGTGCCAGCTCACCACGACCGCCGGGACTAGAGTACGAGCAGTACTTC. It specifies CASSPRPPGLEYEQYF.

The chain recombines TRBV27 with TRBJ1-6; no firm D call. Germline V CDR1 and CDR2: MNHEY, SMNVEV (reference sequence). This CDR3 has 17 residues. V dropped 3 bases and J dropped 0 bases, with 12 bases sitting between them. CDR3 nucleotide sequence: TGTGCCAGCAGTTTGTACAGCCCGAGCTCCTATAATTCACCCCTCCACTTT. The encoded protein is CASSLYSPSSYNSPLHF.

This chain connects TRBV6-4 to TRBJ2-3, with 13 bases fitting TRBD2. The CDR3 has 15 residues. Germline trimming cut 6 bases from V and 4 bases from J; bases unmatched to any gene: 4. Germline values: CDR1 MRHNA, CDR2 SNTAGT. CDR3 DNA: TGTGCCAGCAGCGAGACTAGCGGGGGGTCAGATACGCAGTATTTT. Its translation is CASSETSGGSDTQYF.

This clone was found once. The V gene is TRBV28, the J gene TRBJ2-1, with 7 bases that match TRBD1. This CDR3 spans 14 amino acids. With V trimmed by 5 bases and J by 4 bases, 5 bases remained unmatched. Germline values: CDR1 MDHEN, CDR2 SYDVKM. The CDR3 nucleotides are TGTGCCAGCAGTCCACGGGACAGTTACAATGAGCAGTTCTTC. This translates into CASSPRDSYNEQFF.

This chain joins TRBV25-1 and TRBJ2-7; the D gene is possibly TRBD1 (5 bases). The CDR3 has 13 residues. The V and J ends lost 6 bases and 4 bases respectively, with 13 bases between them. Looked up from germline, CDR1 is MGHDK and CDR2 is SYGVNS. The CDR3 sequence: CASSPKGQYEQYF. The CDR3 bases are TGTGCCAGCAGCCCTAAGGGGCAATACGAGCAGTACTTC.

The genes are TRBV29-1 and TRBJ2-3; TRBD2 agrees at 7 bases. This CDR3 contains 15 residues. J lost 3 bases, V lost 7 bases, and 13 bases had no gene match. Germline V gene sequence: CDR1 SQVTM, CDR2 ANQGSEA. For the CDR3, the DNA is TGCAGCGGGTCGGGGGTCCCCGGGAGGACAGATACGCAGTATTTT. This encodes CSGSGVPGRTDTQYF.

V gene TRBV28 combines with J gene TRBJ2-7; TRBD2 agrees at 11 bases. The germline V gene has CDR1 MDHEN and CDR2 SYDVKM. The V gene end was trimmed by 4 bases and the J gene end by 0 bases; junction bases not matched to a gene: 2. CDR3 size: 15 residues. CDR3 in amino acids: CASSSGTSGSYEQYF. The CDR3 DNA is TGTGCCAGCAGTTCCGGGACTAGCGGCTCCTACGAGCAGTACTTC.

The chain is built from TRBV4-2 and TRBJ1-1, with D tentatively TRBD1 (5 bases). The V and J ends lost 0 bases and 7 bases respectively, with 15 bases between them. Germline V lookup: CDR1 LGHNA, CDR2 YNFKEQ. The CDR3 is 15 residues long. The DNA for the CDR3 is TGTGCCAGCAGCCAAGATTGGCAGGGCGATCTTGAAGCTTTCTTT. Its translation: CASSQDWQGDLEAFF.

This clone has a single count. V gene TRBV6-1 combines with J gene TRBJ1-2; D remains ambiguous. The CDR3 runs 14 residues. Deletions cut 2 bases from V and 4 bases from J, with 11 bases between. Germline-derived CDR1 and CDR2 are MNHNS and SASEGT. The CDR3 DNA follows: TGTGCCAGCAGTGAAAACAGAGCTATCTATGGCTACACCTTC. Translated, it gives CASSENRAIYGYTF.

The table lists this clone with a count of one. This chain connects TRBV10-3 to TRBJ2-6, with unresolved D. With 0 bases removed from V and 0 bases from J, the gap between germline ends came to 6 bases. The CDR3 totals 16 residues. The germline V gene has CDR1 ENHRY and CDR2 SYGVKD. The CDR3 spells CAISESNSSGANVLTF. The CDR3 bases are TGTGCCATCAGTGAGTCGAACAGCTCTGGGGCCAACGTCCTGACTTTC.

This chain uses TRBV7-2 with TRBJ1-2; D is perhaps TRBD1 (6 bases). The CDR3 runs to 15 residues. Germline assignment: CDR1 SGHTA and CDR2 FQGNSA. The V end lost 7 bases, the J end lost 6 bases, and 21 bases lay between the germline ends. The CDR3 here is CASTRGGDNEDGYTF. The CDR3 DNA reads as TGTGCCAGCACAAGAGGGGGGGACAATGAGGATGGCTACACCTTC.

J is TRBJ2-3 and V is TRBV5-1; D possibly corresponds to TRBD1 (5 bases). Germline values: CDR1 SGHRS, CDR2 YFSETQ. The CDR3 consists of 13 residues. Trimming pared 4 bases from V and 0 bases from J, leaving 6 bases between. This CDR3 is CASSKGSTDTQYF. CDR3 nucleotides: TGCGCCAGCAGCAAGGGGAGCACAGATACGCAGTATTTT.

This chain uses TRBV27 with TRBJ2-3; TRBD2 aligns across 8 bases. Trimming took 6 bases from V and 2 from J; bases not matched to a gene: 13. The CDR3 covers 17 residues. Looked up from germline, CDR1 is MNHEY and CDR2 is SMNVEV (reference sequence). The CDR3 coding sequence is TGTGCCAGCAGACCCCTCTTAGCGGGGACCTCCACAGATACGCAGTATTTT. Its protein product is CASRPLLAGTSTDTQYF.

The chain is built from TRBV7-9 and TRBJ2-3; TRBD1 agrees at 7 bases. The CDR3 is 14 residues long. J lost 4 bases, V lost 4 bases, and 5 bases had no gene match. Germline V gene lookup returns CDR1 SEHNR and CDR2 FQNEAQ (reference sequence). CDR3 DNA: TGTGCCAGCAGCTCCAGGGGGATTCCAGATACGCAGTATTTT. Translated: CASSSRGIPDTQYF.

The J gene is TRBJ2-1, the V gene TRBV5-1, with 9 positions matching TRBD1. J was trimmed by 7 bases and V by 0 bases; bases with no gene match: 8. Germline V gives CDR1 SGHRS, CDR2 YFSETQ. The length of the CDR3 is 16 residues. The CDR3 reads CASSLAGTGGPNEQFF. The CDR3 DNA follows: TGCGCCAGCAGCTTGGCCGGTACAGGGGGCCCGAATGAGCAGTTCTTC.

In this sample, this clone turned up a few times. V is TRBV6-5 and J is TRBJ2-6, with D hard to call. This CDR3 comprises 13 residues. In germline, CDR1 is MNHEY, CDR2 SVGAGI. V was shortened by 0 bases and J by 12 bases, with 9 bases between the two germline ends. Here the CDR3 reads CASSYSPVFVLTF. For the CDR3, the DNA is TGTGCCAGCAGTTACTCCCCTGTGTTCGTCCTGACTTTC.

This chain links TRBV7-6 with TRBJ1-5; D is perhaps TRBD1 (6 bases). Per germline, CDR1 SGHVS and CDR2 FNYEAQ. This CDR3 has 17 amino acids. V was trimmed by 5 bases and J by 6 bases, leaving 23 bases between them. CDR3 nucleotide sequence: TGTGCCAGCAGCCCTAACCAACGAGGGGGTCTGTCTCAGCCCCAGCATTTT. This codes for CASSPNQRGGLSQPQHF.

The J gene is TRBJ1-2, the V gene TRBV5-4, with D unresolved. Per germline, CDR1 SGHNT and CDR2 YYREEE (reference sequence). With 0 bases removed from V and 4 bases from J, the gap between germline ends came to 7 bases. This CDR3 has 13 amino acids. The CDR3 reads CASSLVDSYGYTF. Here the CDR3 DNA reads TGTGCCAGCAGCTTGGTAGACTCCTATGGCTACACCTTC.